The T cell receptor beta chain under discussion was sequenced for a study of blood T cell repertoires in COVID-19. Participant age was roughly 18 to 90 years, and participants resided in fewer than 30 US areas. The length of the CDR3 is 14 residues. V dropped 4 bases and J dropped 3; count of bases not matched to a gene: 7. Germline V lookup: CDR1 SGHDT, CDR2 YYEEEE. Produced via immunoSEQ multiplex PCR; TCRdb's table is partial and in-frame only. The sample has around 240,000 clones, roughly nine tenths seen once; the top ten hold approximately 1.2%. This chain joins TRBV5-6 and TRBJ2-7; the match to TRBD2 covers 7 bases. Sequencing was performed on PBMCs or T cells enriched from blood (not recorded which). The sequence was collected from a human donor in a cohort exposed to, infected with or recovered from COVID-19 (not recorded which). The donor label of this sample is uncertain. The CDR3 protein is CASSGTTASYEQYF. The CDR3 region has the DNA TGTGCCAGCAGCGGGACTACCGCCAGCTACGAGCAGTACTTC. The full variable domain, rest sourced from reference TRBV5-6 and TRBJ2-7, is DAGVTQSPTHLIKTRGQQVTLRCSPKSGHDTVSWYQQALGQGPQFIFQYYEEEERQRGNFPDRFSGHQFPNYSSELNVNALLLGDSALYLCASSGTTASYEQYFGPGTRLTVT.